These T cell receptor beta chains were read from a single sample in a study of cytomegalovirus exposure and HLA in healthy donors. Generated by immunoSEQ multiplex PCR, the TCRdb table keeps only in-frame clones and is missing some. The table shows under 150,000 clones, with approximately 79% occurring only once. The sequenced sample was PBMCs. The receptors were sampled from a man in his fifties in good health and CMV-seropositive. Both conserved end residues are part of each CDR3. D genes are given only for firm matches. Clone size is stated in some rows and not others, as once, few, many or a class when expanded.

>NA|TRBV27|TRBJ2-7|14|NA
TGTGCCAGCAGTTTATCAGGGGCCGCCCTCGAGCAGTACTTC
CASSLSGAALEQYF
>NA|TRBV6-1|TRBJ2-2|11|NA
TGTGCCACGGAGGGCACCGGGGAGCTGTTTTTT
CATEGTGELFF
>NA|TRBV14|TRBJ1-1|18|NA
TGTGCCAGCAGCCAAGACGGACTCAGGAGGGATTTAGGGGATGAAGCTTTCTTT
CASSQDGLRRDLGDEAFF
>NA|TRBV7-9|TRBJ2-7|16|TRBD2
TGTGCCAGCAGCTTCCCACCCGCGGGGACTAGAAGCGAGCAGTACTTC
CASSFPPAGTRSEQYF
>NA|TRBV2|TRBJ2-6|18|TRBD1
TGTGCCAGCAGAATCCCCCAGGGGGTGGGACCTGGGGCCAACGTCCTGACTTTC
CASRIPQGVGPGANVLTF
>NA|TRBV9|TRBJ2-5|14|TRBD1
TGTGCCAGCAGCTATGGGACAGGGGCAGAGACCCAGTACTTC
CASSYGTGAETQYF
>NA|TRBV11-2|TRBJ1-4|15|NA
TGTGCCAGCAGCTTAGAGCGACAGGTGAAGGGAAAACTGTTTTTT
CASSLERQVKGKLFF
>NA|TRBV6-1|TRBJ1-5|15|TRBD1
TGTGCCAGCATTAGGCAGACAGGGTCAAATCAGCCCCAGCATTTT
CASIRQTGSNQPQHF
>once|TRBV27|TRBJ2-1|17|TRBD1
TGTGCCAGCAGTTTTTCCCATGACAGGGGGCGCGGAAATGAGCAGTTCTTC
CASSFSHDRGRGNEQFF
>NA|TRBV4-3|TRBJ2-1|13|NA
TGCGCCAGCAGCCAACAACCTAGTGACGAGCAGTTCTTC
CASSQQPSDEQFF
>few|TRBV18|TRBJ2-3|12|NA
TGTGCCAGCTCCTTCACCAGAGATACGCAGTATTTT
CASSFTRDTQYF
>NA|TRBV5-5|TRBJ1-1|16|TRBD1
TGTGCCAGCAGCTTGGGTCCAGGGGGAATGAACACTGAAGCTTTCTTT
CASSLGPGGMNTEAFF
>once|TRBV27|TRBJ1-2|13|NA
TGTGCCAGCAGTTTAAGAGAAAACTATGGCTACACCTTC
CASSLRENYGYTF
>NA|TRBV6-5|TRBJ1-1|11|TRBD1
TGTGCCAGCAGTTGGACAGGGCAAGCTTTCTTT
CASSWTGQAFF
>NA|TRBV29-1|TRBJ2-7|15|NA
TGCAGCGTTGAAGATATGGGAGTTGGCTCCTACGAGCAGTACTTC
CSVEDMGVGSYEQYF
>NA|TRBV5-1|TRBJ1-1|13|NA
TGCGCCAGCAGCTTCCAGGGGCGGACTGAAGCTTTCTTT
CASSFQGRTEAFF
>NA|TRBV18|TRBJ1-2|13|NA
TGTGCCAGCTCACGGGGGGGCGACTATGGCTACACCTTC
CASSRGGDYGYTF
>NA|TRBV2|TRBJ1-6|14|NA
TGTGCCAGCGGAGGTAACACCGAGTTTTCACCCCTCCACTTT
CASGGNTEFSPLHF
>NA|TRBV27|TRBJ2-7|14|NA
TGTGCCAGCAGTTCGTTAACTGCTACCTACGAGCAGTACTTC
CASSSLTATYEQYF
>few|TRBV2|TRBJ2-2|16|NA
TGTGCCAGCAGTGAAGGTCAGATTACGAACACCGGGGAGCTGTTTTTT
CASSEGQITNTGELFF
>NA|TRBV19|TRBJ1-5|14|NA
TGTGCCAGTAGTATAGTAACAACACATCAGCCCCAGCATTTT
CASSIVTTHQPQHF
>NA|TRBV11-2|TRBJ1-6|15|TRBD1
TGTGCCAGCAGCTTTGGACAGGGGCATAATTCACCCCTCCACTTT
CASSFGQGHNSPLHF
>NA|TRBV7-3|TRBJ2-6|18|TRBD1
TGTGCCAGCAGCCCACAGGGGCGCCTTCTCTCTGGGGCCAACGTCCTGACTTTC
CASSPQGRLLSGANVLTF
>NA|TRBV7-2|TRBJ2-7|15|NA
TGTGCCAGCAGCCCGAGTAGGGGCCAATCCTACGAGCAGTACTTC
CASSPSRGQSYEQYF
>once|TRBV2|TRBJ1-5|20|TRBD1
TGTGCCAGCAGCCACGAAACGGGAGGACAGGGGCTCCACAGCAATCAGCCCCAGCATTTT
CASSHETGGQGLHSNQPQHF
>NA|TRBV4-2|TRBJ2-5|16|TRBD2
TGTGCCAGCAGCCAAGCCGTCGGGACTAACCAAGAGACCCAGTACTTC
CASSQAVGTNQETQYF
>few|TRBV15|TRBJ2-7|14|NA
TGTGCCACCAGCACTTTGACTTTTCCGAGGGAGCAGTACTTC
CATSTLTFPREQYF
>NA|TRBV19|TRBJ1-3|17|NA
TGTGCCAGTAGTGGATCAAACAGGGTACCCTCTGGAAACACCATATATTTT
CASSGSNRVPSGNTIYF
>NA|TRBV7-9|TRBJ2-3|13|NA
TGTGCCAGCAGCGGGGGGGCCACAGATACGCAGTATTTT
CASSGGATDTQYF
>NA|TRBV4-1|TRBJ2-3|13|NA
TGCGCCAGCAGCCCACAGACTAGAGATACGCAGTATTTT
CASSPQTRDTQYF
>NA|TRBV21-1|TRBJ1-2|18|NA
TGTGCCAGCAGCAAAACCCCCCCCAGGACAGTAAAAAACTATGGCTACACCTTC
CASSKTPPRTVKNYGYTF
>once|TRBV4-1|TRBJ2-7|16|TRBD1
TGCGCCAGCAGCCAAGAGGCAGGGGGCTTCTCCTACGAGCAGTACTTC
CASSQEAGGFSYEQYF
>NA|TRBV5-4|TRBJ2-7|14|TRBD2
TGTGCCAGCAGCCCGACTAGCGGAACTTACGAGCAGTACTTC
CASSPTSGTYEQYF
>once|TRBV19|TRBJ2-7|16|TRBD2
TGTGCCAGTAGCTCCAATTATAATAGCGGGAGAACGGTGCAGTACTTC
CASSSNYNSGRTVQYF
>NA|TRBV19|TRBJ1-3|15|NA
TGTGCCAGTAGTATGTCGCAGGGTGCTGGAAACACCATATATTTT
CASSMSQGAGNTIYF
>NA|TRBV28|TRBJ1-6|16|TRBD1
TGTGCCATCAGGCACGGCAGGGGGTCCTATAATTCACCCCTCCACTTT
CAIRHGRGSYNSPLHF
>NA|TRBV28|TRBJ2-7|15|NA
TGTGCCAGCAGTTTAAATTTGGGACACATCTACGAGCAGTACTTC
CASSLNLGHIYEQYF
>NA|TRBV11-3|TRBJ2-1|16|TRBD2
TGTGCCAGCAGCCCGAAGCCTAGCGGGAGATACAATGAGCAGTTCTTC
CASSPKPSGRYNEQFF
>few|TRBV5-4|TRBJ2-1|14|NA
TGTGCCAGCAGCTTGCAGCAGGGCTACAATGAGCAGTTCTTC
CASSLQQGYNEQFF
>NA|TRBV18|TRBJ1-1|16|NA
TGTGCCAGCTCACTTTTGAACAGGGTGCTCGACACTGAAGCTTTCTTT
CASSLLNRVLDTEAFF
>NA|TRBV6-5|TRBJ2-7|14|TRBD1
TGTGCCAGCAGTTACCGGGACAGGCCCTACGAGCAGTACTTC
CASSYRDRPYEQYF
>NA|TRBV29-1|TRBJ1-2|14|TRBD1
TGCAGCGCAGTGCTCACAGGGGGCGTCTATGGCTACACCTTC
CSAVLTGGVYGYTF
>NA|TRBV5-4|TRBJ1-2|15|NA
TGTGCCAGCAGCCCGGAGGACGGACGGAACTATGGCTACACCTTC
CASSPEDGRNYGYTF
>NA|TRBV5-4|TRBJ1-1|18|TRBD1
TGTGCCAGCAGCTTGGAATGGGACAGGGGGCGCCGGGTCTCTGAAGCTTTCTTT
CASSLEWDRGRRVSEAFF
>NA|TRBV5-8|TRBJ2-5|18|TRBD2
TGTGCCAGCAGCTTGGCCGGGACTAGCGGGGCCTTGTGGGAGACCCAGTACTTC
CASSLAGTSGALWETQYF
>NA|TRBV4-3|TRBJ2-5|14|TRBD2
TGCGCCAGCAGCCCCGGACGGGGGGGCCTAGGCGAGTACTTC
CASSPGRGGLGEYF
>NA|TRBV20-1|TRBJ2-3|11|NA
TGCAGTGCAACGCGAGCAGATACGCAGTATTTT
CSATRADTQYF
>NA|TRBV5-1|TRBJ1-1|13|NA
TGCGCCAGCAGCTTGGAGCCCGGACTAGAAGCTTTCTTT
CASSLEPGLEAFF